What follows describes a single T cell receptor beta chain. The antigen remains undetermined. Repertoires were generated with immunoSEQ multiplex PCR, while TCRdb's copy carries only in-frame clones and drops some. Altogether 550,000 to 650,000 clones are present, 96% being singletons, with the ten largest covering 0.11%. Naivety among CD8 cells was defined by CD45RO negativity and positive CCR7 selection, thereby excluding terminally differentiated effector memory CD45RA+ cells. CDR3 length equals 14 residues. Germline-derived CDR1 and CDR2 are GTSNPN and SVGIG (reference sequence). Trimming at V came to 4 bases and at J to 6 bases, leaving 10 bases not matched to a gene. The data stem from a study of shared clonotypes between healthy human individuals. Study-wide findings and caveats: Represented diversity (both genetic and exposure-history) was limited by the small number of donors. Sampling used blood alone; tissue repertoires probably differ. It was anticipated that sequencing depth would influence how many clonotypes donors shared.

This chain joins TRBV30 and TRBJ1-2, with 8 bases fitting TRBD1. The TCR originated in a woman aged 30 to 39 in good health. The specimen sequenced was naive CD8+ T cells sorted from blood. CDR3 region: CAWTGTGRQDGYTF. Here the CDR3 DNA reads TGTGCCTGGACCGGGACAGGTCGTCAGGATGGCTACACCTTC.